The clone carrying this T cell receptor beta chain was observed many times. These data come from a study of blood T cells in healthy people across ages. This CDR3 is 12 amino acids long. Germline CDR1 and CDR2: SQVTM and ANQGSEA. Deletions cut 2 bases from V and 2 bases from J, with 6 bases between. Using a J-beta primer mix together with a sample-barcoded 5' primer, a second PCR was run for roughly 6 to 11 cycles. MiXCR was run by TCRdb on the 5' RACE reads, yielding one entry per CDR3 protein. Of 1.2 million to 1.5 million distinct CDR3 sequences listed, 42% are singletons. The clonotype comes from a woman aged 18 to 35 in good health. This chain connects TRBV29-1 to TRBJ1-2, with D tentatively TRBD1 (5 bases). Sequences were obtained from blood. This chain's CDR3 is CSVEKGNYGYTF. The CDR3 nucleotides read TGCAGCGTTGAAAAGGGGAACTATGGCTACACCTTC.